The clone carrying this T cell receptor (beta chain) turned up a few times. Its specificity is not known. V shed 4 bases and J shed 1 base, with 17 bases lying between them. Germline V gene sequence: CDR1 SGHDT, CDR2 YYEEEE. CDR3 length equals 16 residues. The isolated RNA, all of it, was reverse transcribed, so expressed TCRB transcripts were what got sequenced. Method: immunoSEQ multiplex PCR; TCRdb's copy keeps in-frame clones and lacks some. The sample lists about 700,000 clones, 13% occurring once. This specimen comes from a study of beta chain features in type 1 diabetes. General study findings and limits: There was a moderate but significant shortening of TCRB CDR3s in all four CD4+ subsets of Type 1 diabetes patients.

Sequencing was carried out using naive CD4+ T cells from blood. The chain is built from TRBV5-6 and TRBJ1-1; possible D gene TRBD1, 6 bases. The origin of this receptor is a man aged 18 to 30 with type 1 diabetes. This chain's CDR3 is CASSHPTGTGNTEAFF. The CDR3 bases are TGTGCCAGCAGCCACCCTACAGGGACCGGGAACACTGAAGCTTTCTTT.